This T cell receptor beta chain was identified in a study of blood T cell repertoires in COVID-19. About the research overall: Samples of COVID-19 (acute and convalescent) were obtained from the United States, Italy and Spain. T cells, B-cell-depleted T cells, or PBMCs supplied cDNA or gDNA.

As handled by the study authors: Researchers report that nucleated cell counts were estimated from reference gene primer amplification. Method: immunoSEQ multiplex PCR; TCRdb's copy keeps in-frame clones and lacks some. The V and J calls and the clone size are those of that table, but D and trimming were determined from the DNA. The data hold about 98,000 clones, with 70% to 85% observed a single time. The CDR3 runs to 13 residues. Trimming removed 0 bases at V and 5 bases at J, with 9 bases between. Germline assignment: CDR1 SGHRS and CDR2 YFSETQ. V and J are TRBV5-1 and TRBJ2-7, with a tentative D call TRBD1 (5 bases). The source is a man aged 70-80 years with active or convalescent COVID-19. Sequencing input: peripheral blood. CDR3 coding DNA: TGCGCCAGCAGCTTGGAACAGGAAGACGAGCAGTACTTC. Its translation: CASSLEQEDEQYF. Together with reference TRBV5-1 and TRBJ2-7, the CDR3 gives the full variable domain: KAGVTQTPRYLIKTRGQQVTLSCSPISGHRSVSWYQQTPGQGLQFLFEYFSETQRNKGNFPGRFSGRQFSNSRSEMNVSTLELGDSALYLCASSLEQEDEQYFGPGTRLTVT.